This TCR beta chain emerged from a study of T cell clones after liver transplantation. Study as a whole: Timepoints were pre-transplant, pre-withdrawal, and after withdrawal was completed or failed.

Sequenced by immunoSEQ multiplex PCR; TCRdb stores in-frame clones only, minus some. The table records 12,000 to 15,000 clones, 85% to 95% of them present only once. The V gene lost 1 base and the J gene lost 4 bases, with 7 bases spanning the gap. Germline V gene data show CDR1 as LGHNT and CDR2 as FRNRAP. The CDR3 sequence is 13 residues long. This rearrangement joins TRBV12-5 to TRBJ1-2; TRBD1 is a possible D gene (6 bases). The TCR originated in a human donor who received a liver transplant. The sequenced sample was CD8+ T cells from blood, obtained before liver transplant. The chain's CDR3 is CASGLGQAYGYTF. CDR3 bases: TGTGCTAGTGGTTTGGGACAGGCCTATGGCTACACCTTC.